The 11 T cell receptor beta chains presented below share a single source sample, sequenced in a study of sequential checkpoint blockade in melanoma. Regarding treatment: randomized to nivolumab then ipilimumab (arm A) or the reverse (arm B). The protocol was immunoSEQ multiplex PCR, while the TCRdb copy is restricted to in-frame clones and leaves out a portion. The sample lists about 40,000 clones; 86% were seen once. Sequencing used CD8+ T cells sorted from blood (inferred from file names), obtained from a patient given nivolumab and ipilimumab in sequence. The receptors come from a human donor with melanoma.

This clone showed up just once. This chain links TRBV27 with TRBJ2-6; 9 nucleotides agree with TRBD1. CDR1 MNHEY and CDR2 SMNVEV come from the germline V gene (reference sequence). This CDR3 contains 16 residues. J gave up 2 bases and V 8 bases, and 7 bases lay outside the gene matches. CDR3 in DNA: TGTGCCAGCGGCTCACAGGGGGCGGCTGGGGCCAACGTCCTGACTTTC. Encoded protein: CASGSQGAAGANVLTF. The complete variable domain, with remaining parts taken from reference TRBV27 and TRBJ2-6, reads EAQVTQNPRYLITVTGKKLTVTCSQNMNHEYMSWYRQDPGLGLRQIYYSMNVEVTDKGDVPEGYKVSRKEKRNFPLILESPSPNQTSLYFCASGSQGAAGANVLTFGAGSRLTVL.

The chain employs TRBV6-1 and TRBJ1-4, with TRBD1 identical over 8 bases. In germline, CDR1 is MNHNS, CDR2 SASEGT. V lost 0 bases and J lost 7; bases outside the gene matches: 7. This CDR3 contains 16 residues. The CDR3 spells CASSEASGTGIEKLFF. The CDR3 DNA reads TGTGCCAGCAGTGAAGCTTCTGGGACAGGAATTGAAAAACTGTTTTTT.

This clone was seen more than once but under ten times. The chain combines TRBV7-9 with TRBJ2-1; 7 positions agree with TRBD2. The junction had 13 bases not matched to a gene; V was cut back by 5 bases and J by 6 bases. Germline loops: CDR1 SEHNR, CDR2 FQNEAQ (reference sequence). The CDR3 is 16 residues long. This CDR3 is CASSPIRGSIANEQFF. The DNA for the CDR3 is TGTGCCAGCAGCCCCATACGCGGGAGCATCGCCAATGAGCAGTTCTTC.

This chain connects TRBV7-9 to TRBJ2-5, with a weak D call TRBD1 (5 bases). Trimming cost V 4 bases and J 5 bases, with 8 bases left between them. Germline V gene sequence: CDR1 SEHNR, CDR2 FQNEAQ (reference sequence). CDR3 length: 12 amino acids. The CDR3 DNA follows: TGTGCCAGCAGCTCAGGGTACGAGACCCAGTACTTC. The encoded protein is CASSSGYETQYF. Supplemented by reference TRBV7-9 and TRBJ2-5, the full variable domain reads DTGVSQNPRHKITKRGQNVTFRCDPISEHNRLYWYRQTLGQGPEFLTYFQNEAQLEKSRLLSDRFSAERPKGSFSTLEIQRTEQGDSAMYLCASSSGYETQYFGPGTRLLVL.

This clone was counted a single time. This rearrangement joins TRBV9 to TRBJ2-1; 10 bases match TRBD2. Germline V gene lookup returns CDR1 SGDLS and CDR2 YYNGEE. CDR3 length equals 15 residues. V lost 3 bases to trimming and J lost 2 bases; unmatched junction nucleotides: 2. For the CDR3, the DNA is TGTGCCAGCAGCGCTAGCGGGAGCCCCTACAATGAGCAGTTCTTC. Protein: CASSASGSPYNEQFF.

The V call is TRBV4-2, the J call TRBJ2-3; 8 bases are shared with TRBD2. In germline, CDR1 is LGHNA, CDR2 YNFKEQ. The CDR3 runs 15 residues. The trim removed 3 bases at V and 6 bases at J, leaving 8 bases unmatched. The CDR3 DNA is TGTGCCAGCAGCCAGTCTCCGGGACTAGTGGATACGCAGTATTTT. Translating gives CASSQSPGLVDTQYF.

This sequence joins TRBV29-1 and TRBJ2-2; 10 bases line up with TRBD1. The CDR3 is 15 amino acids. Per the germline V gene, CDR1 is SQVTM and CDR2 is ANQGSEA. J lost 4 bases, V lost 7 bases, and 9 bases had no gene match. CDR3 DNA sequence: TGCAGCGCTGAGGACGGGACAGGGGCCACCGGGGAGCTGTTTTTT. Translation gives CSAEDGTGATGELFF.

The table lists this clone with a count of one. The rearrangement links TRBV27 to TRBJ2-2, with TRBD1 matching 7 bases. The CDR3 consists of 13 residues. Germline V gene sequence: CDR1 MNHEY, CDR2 SMNVEV (reference sequence). After removal of 5 bases from V and 7 bases from J, the junction contained 4 bases not matched to a gene. In DNA, the CDR3 is TGTGCCAGCAGTCCGACAGGGTTCGGGGAGCTGTTTTTT. Translation: CASSPTGFGELFF.

The gene calls are TRBV2 and TRBJ2-6; D might be TRBD2 (6 bases). Trimming removed 8 bases from V and 0 bases from J, with 14 bases in between. CDR1 is SNHLY, CDR2 FYNNEI, per germline. CDR3 size: 16 residues. The CDR3 here is CASGGPGLSGANVLTF. DNA of the CDR3: TGTGCCAGCGGAGGGCCGGGACTCTCTGGGGCCAACGTCCTGACTTTC.

The chain combines TRBV5-4 with TRBJ1-1; possibly TRBD1 for D (5 bases). Germline-derived CDR1 and CDR2 are SGHNT and YYREEE (reference sequence). The CDR3 runs to 12 residues. The V end lost 3 bases, the J end lost 10 bases, and 13 bases lay between the germline ends. The CDR3 reads CASSSGGVPAFF. The CDR3 region has the DNA TGTGCCAGCAGCTCGGGAGGGGTACCAGCTTTCTTT.

This sequence joins TRBV9 and TRBJ1-1, with TRBD1 as a possible D gene (6 bases). Germline V CDR1 and CDR2: SGDLS, YYNGEE. V was cut by 3 bases and J by 0 bases, with 9 bases left in between. The CDR3 length is 14 residues. The CDR3 spells CASSGTAMNTEAFF. CDR3 DNA sequence: TGTGCCAGCAGCGGGACAGCCATGAACACTGAAGCTTTCTTT. The full variable domain, its missing parts supplied by reference TRBV9 and TRBJ1-1, is DSGVTQTPKHLITATGQRVTLRCSPRSGDLSVYWYQQSLDQGLQFLIQYYNGEERAKGNILERFSAQQFPDLHSELNLSSLELGDSALYFCASSGTAMNTEAFFGQGTRLTVV.